Below are 2 T cell receptor beta chains sequenced from a single sample in a study of cytomegalovirus exposure and HLA in healthy donors. The PCR ran on 60 Vbeta and 13 Jbeta primers. TCRdb's table, derived via immunoSEQ multiplex PCR, lists solely in-frame clones and lacks some. The sample includes approximately 130,000 clones, over 75% of them seen just once. Sequenced input: PBMCs. The receptors here all came from a man aged 45-65 years in good health and CMV-seronegative.

This chain links TRBV19 with TRBJ1-4; D is unclear. Between the trimmed V and J ends, which lost 6 bases and 8 bases, there was a span of 16 bases. This CDR3 is built from 14 residues. The germline gives CDR1 LNHDA, CDR2 SQIVND (reference sequence). The DNA of the CDR3 is TGTGCCAGTAGAGGTCCGCACGGGAGAGAAAAACTGTTTTTT. Its protein is CASRGPHGREKLFF.

The gene calls are TRBV6-5 and TRBJ2-1; a possible D gene is TRBD2 (6 bases). Germline CDR1 reads MNHEY; CDR2 reads SVGAGI. Trimming shortened V by 7 bases and J by 11 bases, and 18 bases separated the two germline ends. This CDR3 region has 13 residues. In DNA, the CDR3 is TGTGCCAGCACCCAAGGGGACTCCGTGAAGCAGTTCTTC. Translated: CASTQGDSVKQFF.